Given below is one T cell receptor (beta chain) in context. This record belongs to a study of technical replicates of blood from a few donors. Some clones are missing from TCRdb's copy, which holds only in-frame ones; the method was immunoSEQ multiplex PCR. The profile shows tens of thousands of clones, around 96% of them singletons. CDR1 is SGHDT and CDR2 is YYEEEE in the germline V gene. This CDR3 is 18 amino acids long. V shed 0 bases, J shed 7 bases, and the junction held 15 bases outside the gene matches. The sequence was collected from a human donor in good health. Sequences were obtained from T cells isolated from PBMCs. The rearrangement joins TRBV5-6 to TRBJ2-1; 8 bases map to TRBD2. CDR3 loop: CASSLAVMREAFRNEQFF. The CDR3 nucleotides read TGTGCCAGCAGCTTGGCCGTTATGCGGGAGGCGTTCCGAAATGAGCAGTTCTTC.